This T cell receptor beta chain was documented in a study of response to subunit inactivated influenza vaccine. This clonotype was detected many times. CDR1 is MNHNS and CDR2 is SASEGT in the germline V gene. V was clipped by 6 bases and J by 5 bases; unmatched bases: 4. CDR3 length: 14 amino acids. Using its own MiXCR run on the RT-PCR reads, TCRdb lists one record per CDR3 protein. The data show about 180,000 distinct CDR3 sequences, about 9% seen once. The sample was non-naive T cells sorted from PBMCs, taken on the day of vaccination. This chain joins TRBV6-1 and TRBJ1-6, with TRBD1 identical over 7 bases. The sequence was obtained from a man between 45 and 60 years old who received an inactivated influenza vaccine. The CDR3 loop reads CASRMTGHNSPLHF. CDR3 bases: TGTGCCAGCAGGATGACAGGGCATAATTCACCCCTCCACTTT.